Listed here is a single TCR beta chain. Its target is not known. These data belong to a study of CXCR3-negative and CXCR3-positive naive CD8 T cells. Definition of naive CD8+ T cells rested on a CD45RO-CCR7+CD27+CD95- profile. The libraries of TRB cDNA were prepared using 5' RACE with UMI labels. With the 5' RACE reads reprocessed, TCRdb shows one record per CDR3 protein and no DNA. This repertoire comprises roughly 70,000 distinct CDR3 sequences; its ten largest clones make up approximately 1.5%. General study findings and limits: Naive subsets were similarly diverse, while memory CD8+ repertoires were much less diverse. No difference in surface CD5 was seen between naive subsets, and TCR strength was inferred from TRB CDR3 properties.

This CDR3 contains 14 residues. In germline, CDR1 is SGHRS, CDR2 YFSETQ. The chain employs TRBV5-1 and TRBJ2-7; TCRdb's D gene call, TRBD1, goes unchecked for lack of DNA. The receptor comes from a human donor in good health. Some clones in this sample may be carry-over from other donors' samples. Sequences were obtained from naive CXCR3- CD8+ T cells from blood. Subset of the sample: CD45RO-CCR7+CD27+CD95- naive CD8+ T cells lacking CXCR3 (TNR3-). The CDR3 protein is CASSPGTGIYEQYF.